This paragraph reports one T cell receptor (beta chain). The antigen is unknown. These data originate in a study of a mutant IDH1 vaccine in newly diagnosed glioma. CDR1 and CDR2 (germline): SNHLY, FYNNEI. V gave up 2 bases and J gave up 0 bases, with 5 bases separating them. The CDR3 has 14 residues. Time point meaning: week 23, last vaccination. In every dose of vaccine, 300 ug of mutant IDH1 20-mer peptide was given alongside topical imiquimod. Profiled with immunoSEQ multiplex PCR; TCRdb holds only in-frame clones, not every one. The table lists 52,000 or so clones, under 90% of them singletons, with about 6.3% in the top ten.

This rearrangement joins TRBV2 to TRBJ1-3; D unclear. This receptor was taken from a middle-aged man with glioma. Specimen: PBMCs, collected from a glioma patient whose treatment included an IDH1 peptide vaccine. This CDR3 is CASSESSSGNTIYF. CDR3 nucleotide sequence: TGTGCCAGCAGTGAAAGCAGCTCTGGAAACACCATATATTTT.